The clone carrying this T cell receptor (beta chain) was seen repeatedly, ten times or more. Its antigen is not identified. The ends lost 2 bases at V and 0 bases at J; junction bases unmatched: 14. CDR3 size: 21 residues. The germline V gene encodes CDR1 SGHTA and CDR2 FQGNSA. This specimen belongs to a study of human T cells and chemical hapten exposure. Points from the study as a whole: TCRs whose frequency exceeded 1 in 1000 remained the same following DPC sensitization. Having alopecia, donors may respond immunologically unlike healthy people.

TCRdb analysed the RACE reads with MiXCR anew, one entry per CDR3 protein. Altogether approximately 50,000 distinct CDR3 sequences are present, approximately 11% being singletons, with the ten largest covering 3% to 4.5%. Time point of the sample: pre-sensitization, week 0. Treatment meaning: therapeutic diphenylcyclopropenone sensitization with weekly scalp DPC. Ahead of applying each patch test, blood was sampled. The chain has TRBV7-2 and TRBJ2-7; 15 nucleotides agree with TRBD2. Specimen: whole blood, collected in connection with sensitization to the hapten diphenylcyclopropenone (DPC). The sequence came from a woman aged 40 to 55 with alopecia areata. Some clones in this sample may be carry-over from other donors' samples. CDR3 sequence: CASSLPNSRTSGGAYSYEQYF. In DNA form, the CDR3 reads TGTGCCAGCAGCTTACCCAACTCCCGGACTAGCGGGGGGGCCTACTCCTACGAGCAGTACTTC.